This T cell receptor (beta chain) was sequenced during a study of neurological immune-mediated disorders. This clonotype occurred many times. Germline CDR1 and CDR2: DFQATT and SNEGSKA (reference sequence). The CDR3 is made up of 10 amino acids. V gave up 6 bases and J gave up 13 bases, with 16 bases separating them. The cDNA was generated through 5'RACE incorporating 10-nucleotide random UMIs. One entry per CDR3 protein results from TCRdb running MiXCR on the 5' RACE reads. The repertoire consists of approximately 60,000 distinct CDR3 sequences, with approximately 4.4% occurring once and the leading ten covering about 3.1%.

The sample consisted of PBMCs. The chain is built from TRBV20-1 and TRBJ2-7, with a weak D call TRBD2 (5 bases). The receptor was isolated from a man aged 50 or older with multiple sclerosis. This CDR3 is CSALAERIYF. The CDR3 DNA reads TGCAGTGCGCTCGCGGAGCGGATATACTTC.